These 5 T cell receptor beta chains came from one sample sequenced in a study of blood T cell repertoires in COVID-19. Clones were read by immunoSEQ multiplex PCR, and TCRdb kept only the in-frame ones, dropping some. The top ten hold 15% to 20% of the sample, which has around 65,000 clones, roughly three quarters seen once. The sequenced sample consisted of peripheral blood. Receptors originate from a man in his fifties or sixties with acute or convalescent COVID-19.

The chain employs TRBV7-9 and TRBJ2-1; tentatively, D is TRBD2 (5 bases). CDR3 size: 13 residues. Trimming took 5 bases from V and 8 from J, leaving 13 bases between them. Looked up from germline, CDR1 is SEHNR and CDR2 is FQNEAQ (reference sequence). The CDR3 region is CASSREFGDEQFF. The CDR3 DNA reads as TGTGCCAGCAGCAGGGAGTTCGGAGATGAGCAGTTCTTC.

J is TRBJ1-5 and V is TRBV6-2 or TRBV6-3; TRBD1 matches at 10 bases. V shed 5 bases, J shed 6 bases, and the junction held 13 bases outside the gene matches. The CDR3 has 17 residues. Germline V gene data show CDR1 as MNHEY and CDR2 as SVGEGT. As DNA, the CDR3 is TGTGCCAGCAGTCTCCGGGACAGGGGAAGGCTTGGTCAGCCCCAGCATTTT. Residues: CASSLRDRGRLGQPQHF.

The chain is built from TRBV12-5 and TRBJ1-3; the D is unclear. V was pared by 3 bases and J by 0 bases, with 9 bases between. Germline V gene sequence: CDR1 LGHNT, CDR2 FRNRAP. There are 15 residues in the CDR3. This chain's CDR3 is CASGFMGSSGNTIYF. The CDR3 DNA is TGTGCTAGTGGTTTCATGGGGAGCTCTGGAAACACCATATATTTT.

This sequence joins TRBV5-1 and TRBJ1-1, with D possibly matching TRBD1 (5 bases). Looked up from germline, CDR1 is SGHRS and CDR2 is YFSETQ. V was shortened by 3 bases and J by 5 bases, with 20 bases between the two germline ends. The CDR3 is 16 residues long. CDR3 residues: CASSSVRGPRGTEAFF. CDR3 nucleotide sequence: TGCGCCAGCAGCTCAGTACGGGGACCACGGGGGACTGAAGCTTTCTTT.

The chain employs TRBV24-1 and TRBJ2-3; 9 positions agree with TRBD2. V was pared by 0 bases and J by 3 bases, with 12 bases of the junction left unmatched. Germline CDR1 and CDR2: KGHDR and SFDVKD. The CDR3 spans 19 residues. The CDR3 sequence is CATSDLQLGQRGVTDTQYF. In DNA, the CDR3 is TGTGCCACCAGTGATTTGCAACTCGGTCAGCGGGGGGTGACAGATACGCAGTATTTT.